This TCR beta chain comes out of a study of metastatic and nonmetastatic thyroid tumors. This clone was detected a few times. TCRdb re-called the PCR reads via MiXCR. Of tens of thousands of clones listed, 12% are singletons. The CDR3 has 15 residues. CDR1 and CDR2 from the germline V gene are SGHRS and YFSETQ. V was clipped by 4 bases and J by 0 bases, with 14 bases between them. There were no patients who had received any treatment before thyroid surgery. Sequencing was carried out using blood. The receptor comes from a male donor with papillary thyroid cancer or a benign thyroid nodule (not recorded which). Some clones in this sample may be carry-over from other donors' samples. V and J are TRBV5-1 and TRBJ2-7, with D possibly being TRBD2 (6 bases). DNA of the CDR3: TGCGCCAGCAGCCATATCTACGGGAGCTCCTACGAGCAGTACTTC. It translates to CASSHIYGSSYEQYF. Full variable domain (remainder filled in from reference TRBV5-1 and TRBJ2-7): KAGVTQTPRYLIKTRGQQVTLSCSPISGHRSVSWYQQTPGQGLQFLFEYFSETQRNKGNFPGRFSGRQFSNSRSEMNVSTLELGDSALYLCASSHIYGSSYEQYFGPGTRLTVT.